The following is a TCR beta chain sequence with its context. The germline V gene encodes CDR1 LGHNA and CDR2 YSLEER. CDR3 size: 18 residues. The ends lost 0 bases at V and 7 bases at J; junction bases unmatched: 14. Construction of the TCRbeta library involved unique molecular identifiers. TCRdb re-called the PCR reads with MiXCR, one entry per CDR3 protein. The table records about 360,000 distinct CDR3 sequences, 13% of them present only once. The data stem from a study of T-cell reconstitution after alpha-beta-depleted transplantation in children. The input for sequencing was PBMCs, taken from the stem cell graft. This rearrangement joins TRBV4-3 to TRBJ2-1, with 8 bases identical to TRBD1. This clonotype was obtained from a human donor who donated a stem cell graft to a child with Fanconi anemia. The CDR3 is CASSQDGPAGQGMNEQFF. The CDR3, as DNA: TGCGCCAGCAGCCAAGATGGGCCAGCTGGACAGGGAATGAATGAGCAGTTCTTC.